The source of this T cell receptor beta chain is a study of cytomegalovirus exposure and HLA in healthy donors. Primers for the PCR totalled 60 Vbeta and 13 Jbeta. Clones were read by immunoSEQ multiplex PCR, and TCRdb kept only the in-frame ones, dropping some. The sample consists of some 120,000 clones, roughly 17% of them appearing once. V shed 2 bases, J shed 0 bases, and the junction held 6 bases outside the gene matches. Per germline, CDR1 MNHNS and CDR2 SASEGT. The length of the CDR3 is 18 residues. The specimen was PBMCs. The chain has TRBV6-1 and TRBJ2-3, with 12 bases matching TRBD2. The TCR was taken from a female donor in good health and CMV-seropositive. The CDR3 DNA reads as TGTGCCAGCAGTGAACGACTAGCGGGGGACCCTAGCACAGATACGCAGTATTTT. This encodes CASSERLAGDPSTDTQYF.